These 32 T cell receptor beta chains share one sample of origin, sequenced in a study of cytomegalovirus exposure and HLA in healthy donors. Use of 60 Vbeta and 13 Jbeta primers characterized the PCR. Using immunoSEQ multiplex PCR, the repertoire was profiled, and TCRdb retains in-frame clones only, with some absent. The table has some 140,000 clones, about 84% seen once; the top ten hold 5.6%. The sequencing input was PBMCs. All receptors come from a woman in her 40s in good health and CMV-seropositive.

V usage is TRBV19 and J usage is TRBJ1-1; 7 positions agree with TRBD1. The CDR3 is 15 residues long. Germline CDR1 and CDR2: LNHDA and SQIVND (reference sequence). J lost 3 bases, V lost 4 bases, and 8 bases had no gene match. CDR3 residues: CASSTADRDYTEAFF. CDR3 nucleotide sequence: TGTGCCAGTAGTACCGCCGACAGGGATTACACTGAAGCTTTCTTT. The full variable domain, with the rest looked up from reference TRBV19 and TRBJ1-1, is DGGITQSPKYLFRKEGQNVTLSCEQNLNHDAMYWYRQDPGQGLRLIYYSQIVNDFQKGDIAEGYSVSREKKESFPLTVTSAQKNPTAFYLCASSTADRDYTEAFFGQGTRLTVV.

The chain couples TRBV15 to TRBJ2-1; D not certain. The CDR3 sequence is 17 residues long. Trimming cost V 0 bases and J 2 bases, with 14 bases left between them. Germline loops: CDR1 LNHNV, CDR2 YYDKDF (reference sequence). CDR3: CATSRDLSGATYNEQFF. Written as DNA, the CDR3 is TGTGCCACCAGCAGAGATCTGTCGGGTGCAACCTACAATGAGCAGTTCTTC.

The CDR3 spells CASSQRQGYEQFF. The CDR3 bases are TGTGCCAGCAGCCAAAGACAGGGATATGAGCAGTTCTTC. The chain couples TRBV7-3 to TRBJ2-1, with 7 bases identical to TRBD1. CDR3 size: 13 residues. V lost 5 bases to trimming and J lost 8 bases; unmatched junction nucleotides: 6. Germline CDR1 and CDR2: SGHTA and FQGTGA.

This sequence joins TRBV5-1 and TRBJ1-2, with a weak D call TRBD1 (6 bases). The CDR3 sequence is 14 residues long. Trimming removed 0 bases at V and 3 bases at J, with 9 bases between. Germline CDR1 is SGHRS and CDR2 is YFSETQ. The DNA for the CDR3 is TGCGCCAGCAGCTTGGCCGGGGGGCACTATGGCTACACCTTC. It is translated as CASSLAGGHYGYTF. Supplemented by reference TRBV5-1 and TRBJ1-2, the full variable domain reads KAGVTQTPRYLIKTRGQQVTLSCSPISGHRSVSWYQQTPGQGLQFLFEYFSETQRNKGNFPGRFSGRQFSNSRSEMNVSTLELGDSALYLCASSLAGGHYGYTFGSGTRLTVV.

The genes are TRBV14 and TRBJ2-4; 15 positions match TRBD2. Per the germline V gene, CDR1 is SGHDN and CDR2 is FVKESK. This CDR3 has 19 amino acids. V trimming: 4 bases; J trimming: 2 bases; junction bases outside the gene matches: 9. The CDR3 region has the DNA TGTGCCAGCAGCCGACGGACTAGCGGGAGGGCCGGGACCAAAAACATTCAGTACTTC. Protein: CASSRRTSGRAGTKNIQYF.

For the CDR3, the DNA is TGTGCCAGCAGGCCAGACAAGGCCCGGGGGAACACTGAAGCTTTCTTT. Protein product: CASRPDKARGNTEAFF. The V call is TRBV2, the J call TRBJ1-1, with D uncertain. This CDR3 has 16 amino acids. Germline lookup yields CDR1 SNHLY and CDR2 FYNNEI. V was shortened by 6 bases and J by 1 base, with 18 bases between the two germline ends.

The chain employs TRBV27 and TRBJ2-7, with D perhaps matching TRBD2 (5 bases). Between the trimmed V and J ends, which lost 6 bases and 4 bases, there was a span of 10 bases. This CDR3 region has 12 residues. Germline assignment: CDR1 MNHEY and CDR2 SMNVEV (reference sequence). The CDR3 region is CASRGSGYEQYF. The CDR3 DNA follows: TGTGCCAGCAGAGGGTCGGGGTACGAGCAGTACTTC.

The V call is TRBV21-1, the J call TRBJ2-5; the table's D gene call, TRBD1, was not cross checked with the DNA. TRBV21-1 is marked as a pseudogene. The CDR3 sequence is 15 residues long. CDR3 nucleotides: TGTGCCAGCTACCTTGGGGACAGAAAACAAGAGACCCAGTACTTC. Its protein is CASYLGDRKQETQYF.

The V gene is TRBV6-4, the J gene TRBJ1-1; D might be TRBD1 (6 bases). This CDR3 is 13 amino acids long. Per germline, CDR1 MRHNA and CDR2 SNTAGT. V lost 6 bases and J lost 4, with 12 bases in between. The CDR3 sequence: CASSERGGTEAFF. CDR3 nucleotides: TGTGCCAGCAGCGAGAGAGGGGGCACTGAAGCTTTCTTT.

This clone was seen a few times. The V call is TRBV2, the J call TRBJ2-1; D uncertain. V was cut by 6 bases and J by 10 bases, with 13 bases left in between. The CDR3 totals 12 residues. Per germline, CDR1 SNHLY and CDR2 FYNNEI. The CDR3 sequence is CASRAQMREQFF. DNA for the CDR3: TGTGCCAGCAGGGCCCAAATGAGGGAGCAGTTCTTC.

The J gene is TRBJ2-7, the V gene TRBV29-1; 7 nucleotides match TRBD2. The CDR3 is 16 amino acids. Germline V lookup: CDR1 SQVTM, CDR2 ANQGSEA. Losses at the gene ends were 5 bases for V and 6 bases for J; bases not matched to a gene: 19. Written as DNA, the CDR3 is TGCAGCGTTCGGACCTCTGGGGGGGATACTATAAGCGAGCAGTACTTC. Its translation: CSVRTSGGDTISEQYF.

This chain joins TRBV5-5 and TRBJ2-1; 7 bases map to TRBD1. V gave up 4 bases and J gave up 4 bases; unmatched junction bases: 2. Per the germline V gene, CDR1 is SGHKS and CDR2 is YYEKEE (reference sequence). The CDR3 length is 13 residues. The CDR3 region is CASSPDRYNEQFF. For the CDR3, the DNA is TGTGCCAGCAGCCCGGACAGGTACAATGAGCAGTTCTTC.

This clone was seen more than once but under ten times. The rearrangement uses TRBV5-1 and TRBJ2-7, with 7 bases lining up with TRBD1. This CDR3 contains 15 residues. The germline gives CDR1 SGHRS, CDR2 YFSETQ. V shed 0 bases, J shed 7 bases, and the junction held 10 bases outside the gene matches. The CDR3 DNA reads as TGCGCCAGCAGCTTGGAAGGGGGCGCGTTGAGAGAGCAGTACTTC. Amino acid sequence: CASSLEGGALREQYF.

The chain recombines TRBV2 with TRBJ2-7; 7 bases align to TRBD1. CDR1 and CDR2 from the germline V gene are SNHLY and FYNNEI. The CDR3 length is 15 residues. V lost 7 bases to trimming and J lost 0 bases; unmatched junction nucleotides: 9. In nucleotides, the CDR3 is TGTGCCAGCATACCTCGGACAGGCAGCTCCTACGAGCAGTACTTC. Amino acids: CASIPRTGSSYEQYF.

The chain uses TRBV7-3 and TRBJ2-2, with TRBD2 as a possible D gene (6 bases). V was shortened by 4 bases and J by 4 bases, with 10 bases between the two germline ends. Germline-derived CDR1 and CDR2 are SGHTA and FQGTGA. The CDR3 has 14 residues. The CDR3 loop reads CASSSSGVTGELFF. The CDR3 nucleotides read TGTGCCAGCAGCTCCTCGGGGGTCACCGGGGAGCTGTTTTTT.

The rearrangement uses TRBV2 and TRBJ2-3, with 11 positions matching TRBD1. The CDR3 loop spans 15 amino acids. The V gene end was trimmed by 6 bases and the J gene end by 4 bases; junction bases not matched to a gene: 6. CDR1 and CDR2 (germline): SNHLY, FYNNEI. The CDR3 DNA sequence: TGTGCCAGCAGCAGGGACAGGGGGATTGCAGATACGCAGTATTTT. Translated, it gives CASSRDRGIADTQYF.

CDR3 in amino acids: CASSLGLAGGPQFF. The CDR3 nucleotides read TGCGCCAGCAGCTTGGGGCTAGCGGGAGGCCCACAGTTCTTC. The V call is TRBV5-1, the J call TRBJ2-1; 11 bases map to TRBD2. The CDR3 is 14 residues long. Germline V CDR1 and CDR2: SGHRS, YFSETQ. After removal of 0 bases from V and 13 bases from J, the junction contained 6 bases not matched to a gene. Using reference TRBV5-1 and TRBJ2-1 for the parts outside the CDR3, the full variable domain is KAGVTQTPRYLIKTRGQQVTLSCSPISGHRSVSWYQQTPGQGLQFLFEYFSETQRNKGNFPGRFSGRQFSNSRSEMNVSTLELGDSALYLCASSLGLAGGPQFFGPGTRLTVL.

This clone showed up just a few times. The chain uses TRBV18 and TRBJ2-5, with 8 positions matching TRBD2. This CDR3 has 14 residues. CDR1 KGHSH and CDR2 LQKENI come from the germline V gene. The V segment lost 3 bases and the J segment 4 bases; nucleotides outside the gene matches: 4. CDR3: CASSPGLAGETQYF. The CDR3 coding sequence is TGTGCCAGCTCACCGGGCCTAGCGGGAGAGACCCAGTACTTC. Together with reference TRBV18 and TRBJ2-5, the CDR3 gives the full variable domain: NAGVMQNPRHLVRRRGQEARLRCSPMKGHSHVYWYRQLPEEGLKFMVYLQKENIIDESGMPKERFSAEFPKEGPSILRIQQVVRGDSAAYFCASSPGLAGETQYFGPGTRLLVL.

The rearrangement joins TRBV19 to TRBJ1-5, with 7 bases matching TRBD1. The V segment lost 4 bases and the J segment 3 bases; nucleotides outside the gene matches: 6. Per germline, CDR1 LNHDA and CDR2 SQIVND (reference sequence). This CDR3 comprises 15 residues. The CDR3 loop is CASSTTGNPNQPQHF. CDR3 nucleotides: TGTGCCAGTAGTACGACAGGGAACCCCAATCAGCCCCAGCATTTT.

V and J are TRBV28 and TRBJ2-7; D gene unclear. The V gene lost 6 bases and the J gene lost 0 bases, with 15 bases spanning the gap. CDR3 size: 15 residues. CDR1 is MDHEN, CDR2 SYDVKM, per germline. CDR3 coding DNA: TGTGCCAGCAGACTAACATCCCGGAGCTCCTACGAGCAGTACTTC. This codes for CASRLTSRSSYEQYF.

J is TRBJ2-2 and V is TRBV5-1; D unclear. CDR3 length equals 13 residues. In germline, CDR1 is SGHRS, CDR2 YFSETQ. The ends were cut back, 0 bases at V and 5 bases at J, with 5 bases in the middle. Here the CDR3 reads CASSLDQTGELFF. The CDR3 DNA is TGCGCCAGCAGCTTGGATCAGACCGGGGAGCTGTTTTTT.

V and J are TRBV10-3 and TRBJ1-1, with D perhaps matching TRBD1 (5 bases). Germline V gives CDR1 ENHRY, CDR2 SYGVKD. V lost 6 bases and J lost 1, with 12 bases in between. This CDR3 comprises 14 residues. This CDR3 reads CAIRGGHQNTEAFF. DNA of the CDR3: TGTGCCATCAGGGGGGGTCACCAGAACACTGAAGCTTTCTTT.

V usage is TRBV18 and J usage is TRBJ1-1; D is possibly TRBD1 (5 bases). This CDR3 comprises 11 residues. V was clipped by 8 bases and J by 7 bases, with 11 bases between them. Germline-derived CDR1 and CDR2 are KGHSH and LQKENI. CDR3 residues: CASTAGLEAFF. The CDR3 bases are TGTGCCAGCACTGCGGGGCTTGAAGCTTTCTTT.

The CDR3 spells CASTVQASSYNEQFF. The CDR3 region has the DNA TGTGCCAGTACCGTGCAGGCGAGCTCCTACAATGAGCAGTTCTTC. This chain connects TRBV19 to TRBJ2-1; D gene uncertain. The CDR3 is made up of 15 amino acids. The germline V gene encodes CDR1 LNHDA and CDR2 SQIVND (reference sequence). The ends were cut back, 7 bases at V and 0 bases at J, with 13 bases in the middle.

The count of this clone is one. The rearrangement uses TRBV27 and TRBJ2-7; tentative D call: TRBD1 (7 bases). Germline CDR1 MNHEY, CDR2 SMNVEV (reference sequence). The CDR3 has 13 amino acids. The V end was cut by 4 bases, the J end by 4 bases, with 11 bases between. CDR3 region: CASSWRGRYEQYF. The CDR3 coding sequence is TGTGCCAGCAGTTGGAGGGGGCGGTACGAGCAGTACTTC.

This chain links TRBV5-1 with TRBJ2-3, with TRBD1 matching over 9 bases. The length of the CDR3 is 15 residues. Germline V gene sequence: CDR1 SGHRS, CDR2 YFSETQ. V was clipped by 4 bases and J by 4 bases; unmatched bases: 7. The CDR3 protein is CASSQSTGGSDTQYF. The CDR3 DNA reads TGCGCCAGCAGCCAAAGTACAGGGGGCTCAGATACGCAGTATTTT.

The chain is built from TRBV6-6 and TRBJ2-1; D remains unclear. The CDR3 runs to 13 residues. Germline CDR1 MNHNY, CDR2 SVGAGI (reference sequence). V dropped 2 bases and J dropped 6 bases, with 8 bases sitting between them. CDR3 protein: CASSYQLSNEQFF. The CDR3 bases are TGTGCCAGCAGTTACCAACTAAGCAATGAGCAGTTCTTC.

The rearrangement links TRBV7-9 to TRBJ2-3, with a weak D call TRBD1 (6 bases). Germline assignment: CDR1 SEHNR and CDR2 FQNEAQ (reference sequence). The V and J ends lost 5 bases and 0 bases respectively, with 12 bases between them. This CDR3 has 15 amino acids. The CDR3 sequence: CASSLQGPSTDTQYF. DNA for the CDR3: TGTGCCAGCAGCCTACAGGGCCCAAGCACAGATACGCAGTATTTT.

The V gene is TRBV5-1, the J gene TRBJ2-1; TRBD2 aligns across 11 bases. V lost 2 bases, J lost 3 bases, and 7 bases stayed unmatched. The CDR3 has 17 residues. The germline V gene encodes CDR1 SGHRS and CDR2 YFSETQ. The CDR3: CASSFFSGRAGYNEQFF. The CDR3 DNA reads TGCGCCAGCAGCTTCTTTAGCGGGAGGGCGGGCTACAATGAGCAGTTCTTC.

V gene TRBV18 combines with J gene TRBJ2-7, with unresolved D. The germline CDR1 and CDR2 sequences are KGHSH and LQKENI. V was pared by 3 bases and J by 6 bases, with 9 bases between. The CDR3 spans 12 residues. The CDR3 loop is CASSPRRPEQYF. In DNA, the CDR3 is TGTGCCAGCTCACCTAGGAGACCCGAGCAGTACTTC.

This chain connects TRBV19 to TRBJ2-5; the match to TRBD1 covers 9 bases. The CDR3 is 15 amino acids. V dropped 1 base and J dropped 6; count of bases not matched to a gene: 6. Germline values: CDR1 LNHDA, CDR2 SQIVND (reference sequence). The CDR3 nucleotides read TGTGCCAGTAGTATAGGGGGGACAGGGTTAAAGACCCAGTACTTC. Its translation: CASSIGGTGLKTQYF. Full variable domain (remainder filled in from reference TRBV19 and TRBJ2-5): DGGITQSPKYLFRKEGQNVTLSCEQNLNHDAMYWYRQDPGQGLRLIYYSQIVNDFQKGDIAEGYSVSREKKESFPLTVTSAQKNPTAFYLCASSIGGTGLKTQYFGPGTRLLVL.

Here the CDR3 DNA reads TGCGCCAGCAGCTACGAGGTAGAGGGCGAGCAGTTCTTC. It is translated as CASSYEVEGEQFF. This sequence joins TRBV5-1 and TRBJ2-1, with D possibly TRBD2 on 5 matching bases. This CDR3 has 13 residues. Trimming cost V 3 bases and J 10 bases, with 14 bases left between them. From germline, CDR1 is SGHRS and CDR2 YFSETQ.